The 23 T cell receptor beta chains listed next were all sequenced from one sample in a study of regulatory T cells in long-lasting Graves disease. This sample's time point: newly diagnosed GD, antithyroid drugs for less than 3 months. There was RNA extracted from PBMCs, and the TCR library was made from it. With iRepertoire HTBI primers and Arm-PCR of CDR3 regions, TCR beta libraries were built. TCRdb re-derived calls from the multiplex PCR reads in MiXCR, one entry per CDR3 protein. The sample consists of fewer than 650,000 distinct CDR3 sequences, 16% of them appearing once. The sample was also reused in another study, on T cells in Graves' hyperthyroidism and ophthalmopathy.

Sequenced here: peripheral blood mononuclear cells (PBMCs), sampled at new diagnosis, from a patient treated with antithyroid drugs. Every receptor here comes from a man younger than 35 with Graves disease.

A few counts support this clonotype. Written as DNA, the CDR3 is TGCGCCAGCAGCGTATCCGGGACAGGGAGGGACACTGAAGCTTTCTTT. Translation: CASSVSGTGRDTEAFF. The chain employs TRBV5-1 and TRBJ1-1; 9 bases align to TRBD1. Germline values: CDR1 SGHRS, CDR2 YFSETQ. This CDR3 spans 16 amino acids. The V and J ends lost 4 bases and 3 bases, in that order; junction bases with no gene match: 10. Combining the CDR3 with reference TRBV5-1 and TRBJ1-1 gives the whole variable domain KAGVTQTPRYLIKTRGQQVTLSCSPISGHRSVSWYQQTPGQGLQFLFEYFSETQRNKGNFPGRFSGRQFSNSRSEMNVSTLELGDSALYLCASSVSGTGRDTEAFFGQGTRLTVV.

Comments on this clonotype: A much more abundant neighbour one base away suggests this may be a read error. This chain links TRBV2 with TRBJ1-5, with TRBD1 matching 8 bases. This CDR3 comprises 13 residues. V was clipped by 3 bases and J by 6 bases; unmatched bases: 1. Germline values: CDR1 SNHLY, CDR2 FYNNEI. In DNA form, the CDR3 reads TGTGCCAGCAGTGAGGACAGGGTTCAGCCCCAGCATTTT. Amino acids: CASSEDRVQPQHF.

Ten or more counts support this clonotype. The chain links TRBV27 to TRBJ1-1, with 7 bases fitting TRBD1. V lost 3 bases, J lost 1 base, and 8 bases stayed unmatched. The CDR3 loop spans 16 amino acids. CDR1 MNHEY and CDR2 SMNVEV come from the germline V gene (reference sequence). The CDR3 DNA sequence: TGTGCCAGCAGTTTCTACAGGGGTTCGGCGAACACTGAAGCTTTCTTT. Translation gives CASSFYRGSANTEAFF.

In this sample, this clonotype turned up many times. The chain uses TRBV7-9 and TRBJ2-1; 11 bases map to TRBD2. The CDR3 runs to 16 residues. The germline CDR1 and CDR2 sequences are SEHNR and FQNEAQ (reference sequence). V lost 5 bases, J lost 2 bases, and 5 bases stayed unmatched. The CDR3 is CASSQLAGVTYNEQFF. In nucleotides, the CDR3 is TGTGCCAGCAGCCAACTAGCGGGAGTTACCTACAATGAGCAGTTCTTC.

This rearrangement joins TRBV9 to TRBJ2-1, with a weak D call TRBD2 (5 bases). Germline-derived CDR1 and CDR2 are SGDLS and YYNGEE. Trimming took 3 bases from V and 0 from J, leaving 13 bases between them. The length of the CDR3 is 16 residues. The CDR3 here is CASSAGSGSSYNEQFF. The CDR3, as DNA: TGTGCCAGCAGCGCCGGCAGCGGAAGCTCCTACAATGAGCAGTTCTTC. The full variable domain, with the rest looked up from reference TRBV9 and TRBJ2-1, is DSGVTQTPKHLITATGQRVTLRCSPRSGDLSVYWYQQSLDQGLQFLIQYYNGEERAKGNILERFSAQQFPDLHSELNLSSLELGDSALYFCASSAGSGSSYNEQFFGPGTRLTVL.

The genes are TRBV19 and TRBJ1-2; D is undetermined. The CDR3 totals 13 residues. Between the trimmed V and J ends, which lost 9 bases and 8 bases, there was a span of 19 bases. The germline gives CDR1 LNHDA, CDR2 SQIVND (reference sequence). The CDR3 DNA reads as TGTGCCAGGTATACCGGAGGTACCTGCGGCTACACCTTC. Translating it yields CARYTGGTCGYTF.

Only a few counts were recorded for this clonotype. V usage is TRBV7-9 and J usage is TRBJ2-7, with 8 bases identical to TRBD1. The CDR3 sequence is 19 residues long. Germline values: CDR1 SEHNR, CDR2 FQNEAQ (reference sequence). V trimming: 1 base; J trimming: 1 base; junction bases outside the gene matches: 15. The CDR3 region is CASSLGPWTGPYISYEQYF. The CDR3 bases are TGTGCCAGCAGCTTAGGCCCTTGGACAGGGCCTTACATTTCCTACGAGCAGTACTTC.

This clonotype was counted a few times. The chain is built from TRBV7-9 and TRBJ1-5; 7 bases fit TRBD1. The germline CDR1 and CDR2 sequences are SEHNR and FQNEAQ (reference sequence). This CDR3 region has 12 residues. V lost 5 bases and J lost 12; bases outside the gene matches: 7. CDR3 residues: CASSGGGSRQHF. In DNA, the CDR3 is TGTGCCAGCAGCGGAGGGGGCAGTCGCCAGCATTTT.

The chain links TRBV19 to TRBJ1-5; D is unresolved. V was cut by 3 bases and J by 1 base, with 13 bases left in between. The CDR3 runs 16 residues. Germline V CDR1 and CDR2: LNHDA, SQIVND (reference sequence). The DNA of the CDR3 is TGTGCCAGTAGTATGGGGTGGTTAGAAAGCAATCAGCCCCAGCATTTT. This codes for CASSMGWLESNQPQHF.

Points on this clonotype: Its ends do not fully match the called genes, so a read error is possible. The rearrangement uses TRBV4-1 and TRBJ2-7; possible D gene TRBD1, 6 bases. CDR3 length equals 16 residues. CDR1 and CDR2 (germline): MGHRA, YSYEKL. This chain's CDR3 is CASRQEATGPGWEQYF. The CDR3 coding sequence is TGCGCCAGCAGACAAGAGGCGACAGGCCCGGGGTGGGAGCAGTACTTC.

This clonotype was seen ten or more times. V and J are TRBV18 and TRBJ1-2; 7 positions match TRBD1. With 8 bases clipped from V and 6 bases from J, the junction kept 9 bases outside the gene matches. This CDR3 is 13 amino acids long. The germline gives CDR1 KGHSH, CDR2 LQKENI. DNA for the CDR3: TGTGCCAGCAGGGACAGCGCGGCCAATGGCTACACCTTC. Encoded protein: CASRDSAANGYTF.

This clonotype was counted between two and nine times. The chain links TRBV5-1 to TRBJ2-2, with TRBD1 identical over 9 bases. Germline values: CDR1 SGHRS, CDR2 YFSETQ. The CDR3 length is 15 residues. V shed 3 bases and J 4 bases; nucleotides not matched to a gene: 4. CDR3 bases: TGCGCCAGCAGCTCCGGGACAGGGTCCACCGGGGAGCTGTTTTTT. Translated: CASSSGTGSTGELFF. Variable domain in full (rest from reference TRBV5-1 and TRBJ2-2): KAGVTQTPRYLIKTRGQQVTLSCSPISGHRSVSWYQQTPGQGLQFLFEYFSETQRNKGNFPGRFSGRQFSNSRSEMNVSTLELGDSALYLCASSSGTGSTGELFFGEGSRLTVL.

Note on this clonotype: One base away lies a much larger clone, so this may be a sequencing read error. V gene TRBV28 combines with J gene TRBJ1-5; no definite D call. The germline CDR1 and CDR2 sequences are MDHEN and SYDVKM. The CDR3 has 14 amino acids. CDR3 residues: CVSSRHFPNQPQHF. The CDR3 DNA reads as TGTGTCAGCAGCAGACACTTCCCCAATCAGCCCCAGCATTTT.

The chain couples TRBV20-1 to TRBJ2-7; D possibly corresponds to TRBD2 (5 bases). Per the germline V gene, CDR1 is DFQATT and CDR2 is SNEGSKA (reference sequence). Trimming stripped 0 bases from V and 2 bases from J, with 11 bases between. CDR3 size: 14 residues. CDR3 DNA: TGCAGTGCTAGAGATCGCGGGCGCGCCTACGAGCAGTACTTC. Protein: CSARDRGRAYEQYF.

The gene calls are TRBV10-3 and TRBJ2-3; TRBD2 aligns across 8 bases. Germline lookup yields CDR1 ENHRY and CDR2 SYGVKD. The CDR3 spans 12 residues. J was trimmed by 10 bases and V by 7 bases; bases with no gene match: 7. The CDR3: CAIKTTSAAQYF. As DNA, the CDR3 is TGTGCCATCAAGACGACTAGCGCAGCGCAGTATTTT.

The chain combines TRBV6-9 with TRBJ1-4; 8 nucleotides line up with TRBD1. Trimming at V came to 4 bases and at J to 5 bases, leaving 9 bases not matched to a gene. Germline CDR1 MNHGY, CDR2 SVAAGI. The CDR3 length is 16 residues. CDR3 nucleotides: TGTGCCAGCAGTTCTATCGGACAGGGCGAAAATGAAAAACTGTTTTTT. Its translation: CASSSIGQGENEKLFF.

J is TRBJ2-3 and V is TRBV3-1; 7 bases line up with TRBD1. The CDR3 runs 15 residues. V was pared by 4 bases and J by 2 bases, with 6 bases of the junction left unmatched. Germline values: CDR1 LGHDT, CDR2 YNNKEL (reference sequence). CDR3 loop: CASSPLTGFTDTQYF. CDR3 in DNA: TGTGCCAGCAGCCCCTTGACAGGGTTCACAGATACGCAGTATTTT.

This clonotype was seen many times. The CDR3 sequence is CASSSTGTNEYF. In nucleotides, the CDR3 is TGTGCCAGCAGTTCAACAGGGACCAACGAGTACTTC. The chain has TRBV2 and TRBJ2-5, with a possible D match to TRBD1 (6 bases). The CDR3 loop spans 12 amino acids. In germline, CDR1 is SNHLY, CDR2 FYNNEI. Trimming removed 5 bases at V and 12 bases at J, with 16 bases between.

This clonotype was seen a few times. CDR3 protein: CASSLDLSGRASRSSYEQYF. DNA for the CDR3: TGTGCCAGCAGCTTAGACCTTAGCGGGAGGGCCTCACGGAGCTCCTACGAGCAGTACTTC. This chain links TRBV7-4 with TRBJ2-7, with 11 bases fitting TRBD2. The V segment lost 1 base and the J segment 0 bases; nucleotides outside the gene matches: 14. The CDR3 is 20 residues long. Germline values: CDR1 SGHVT, CDR2 SQSDAQ.

This clonotype was observed at least ten times. The chain recombines TRBV20-1 with TRBJ2-1; 8 nucleotides match TRBD2. V dropped 0 bases and J dropped 4; count of bases not matched to a gene: 5. This CDR3 comprises 15 residues. Germline V lookup: CDR1 DFQATT, CDR2 SNEGSKA (reference sequence). This CDR3 reads CSARDPSGSYNEQFF. The CDR3 DNA is TGCAGTGCTAGAGATCCGAGCGGGAGTTACAATGAGCAGTTCTTC.

This clonotype was recorded many times. The chain has TRBV28 and TRBJ2-3; D may be TRBD1 (5 bases). Germline lookup yields CDR1 MDHEN and CDR2 SYDVKM. Trimming cost V 4 bases and J 2 bases, with 19 bases left between them. CDR3 length: 17 residues. CDR3 region: CASSSRQPSPPTDTQYF. The CDR3 DNA sequence: TGTGCCAGCAGTTCCCGACAGCCATCACCCCCCACAGATACGCAGTATTTT.

The chain uses TRBV20-1 and TRBJ1-5; tentatively, D is TRBD1 (6 bases). The CDR3 extends over 15 amino acids. Germline V CDR1 and CDR2: DFQATT, SNEGSKA (reference sequence). Trimming stripped 3 bases from V and 2 bases from J, with 14 bases between. The CDR3: CSASMGGLRNQPQHF. DNA of the CDR3: TGCAGTGCTAGCATGGGGGGCCTACGCAATCAGCCCCAGCATTTT.

This clonotype was observed at least ten times. The chain is built from TRBV20-1 and TRBJ2-1; TRBD1 matches 7 bases. CDR3 length: 12 residues. CDR1 is DFQATT, CDR2 SNEGSKA, per germline (reference sequence). The junction had 7 bases not matched to a gene; V was cut back by 4 bases and J by 10 bases. CDR3 sequence reads: CSAKGTGDEQFF. The CDR3 bases are TGCAGTGCTAAAGGAACAGGGGACGAGCAGTTCTTC.